The source of this TCR beta chain is a study of blood T cell repertoires in COVID-19. Original processing notes: Counts of nucleated cells, estimated from reference gene primer amplification, were obtained. The data were produced by immunoSEQ multiplex PCR, yet TCRdb's version contains in-frame clones alone and is incomplete. V and J calls and clone size are given by that table; D and trimming were obtained from the DNA. The data show nearly 65,000 clones, around 84% seen once. Germline V lookup: CDR1 MGHDK, CDR2 SYGVNS. The CDR3 extends over 14 amino acids. With 7 bases clipped from V and 2 bases from J, the junction kept 7 bases outside the gene matches.

The gene calls are TRBV25-1 and TRBJ2-5; 7 bases agree with TRBD2. This TCR was sampled from a human donor in a cohort sampled during active COVID-19. Input material: peripheral blood. This CDR3 reads CASTSPGLQETQYF. CDR3 DNA sequence: TGTGCCAGCACCTCTCCGGGACTACAAGAGACCCAGTACTTC.